This T cell receptor (beta chain) was profiled in a study of control samples from healthy donors and cancer patients. CDR3 length: 15 amino acids. Deletions cut 3 bases from V and 2 bases from J, with 13 bases between. CDR1 and CDR2 from the germline V gene are MDHEN and SYDVKM. Assay used: immunoSEQ multiplex PCR; TCRdb lists only in-frame clones, some missing. The repertoire holds fewer than 200,000 clones, with approximately 92% as singletons. This clone appeared a few times. This TCR was sampled from a man aged 18-30 years in good health. Sequenced: blood. The chain carries TRBV28 and TRBJ1-2; no clear D. CDR3 in amino acids: CASSLWRSGNYGYTF. The CDR3, as DNA: TGTGCCAGCAGTTTGTGGCGGAGTGGGAACTATGGCTACACCTTC.